This entry describes one T cell receptor (beta chain). Clones were sequenced by immunoSEQ multiplex PCR, and TCRdb holds only the in-frame ones, with some missing. The data contain several thousand clones, about 80% of them singletons. V lost 0 bases to trimming and J lost 4 bases; unmatched junction nucleotides: 7. The CDR3 has 18 amino acids. The sample is drawn from a study of immune evolution from preneoplasia to lung adenocarcinoma. The TCR comes from a donor at least 70 years old with lung adenocarcinoma. The sequencing input was FFPE lung adenocarcinoma in situ tissue. This chain joins TRBV5-3 and TRBJ2-1; the match to TRBD2 covers 13 bases. TRBV5-3 is an open reading frame whose function is uncertain. DNA of the CDR3: TGTGCCAGAAGCTTGGGCGGGACTAGCGGGACCCAGTACAATGAGCAGTTCTTC. It yields the protein CARSLGGTSGTQYNEQFF.